The 2 T cell receptor beta chains below were found in one sample sequenced in a study of cytomegalovirus exposure and HLA in healthy donors. PCR primers comprised 60 Vbeta and 13 Jbeta primers. Produced via immunoSEQ multiplex PCR; TCRdb's table is partial and in-frame only. The sample contains approximately 140,000 clones, roughly 79% of which appear only once. Source material: PBMCs. These receptors were taken from a boy younger than 10 in good health and CMV-seronegative.

This chain links TRBV5-1 with TRBJ2-1; TRBD2 matches 12 bases. The germline gives CDR1 SGHRS, CDR2 YFSETQ. Trimming at V came to 2 bases and at J to 0 bases, leaving 9 bases not matched to a gene. There are 19 residues in the CDR3. The CDR3 DNA sequence: TGCGCCAGCAGCTTAAGCGGGACTAGCGGGTCCATCTCCTACAATGAGCAGTTCTTC. Residues: CASSLSGTSGSISYNEQFF.

The chain has TRBV10-1 and TRBJ2-3; D is possibly TRBD2 (6 bases). The CDR3 runs to 14 residues. Germline-derived CDR1 and CDR2 are WNHNN and SYGVQD (reference sequence). With 4 bases removed from V and 2 bases from J, the gap between germline ends came to 10 bases. CDR3 loop: CASSAGGDTDTQYF. Here the CDR3 DNA reads TGCGCCAGCAGTGCAGGAGGGGACACAGATACGCAGTATTTT.